This T cell receptor beta chain emerged from a study of shared clonotypes between healthy human individuals. In the authors' methods: Filtering differed since immunoSEQ provided only junctions, with no quality scores. TCRdb's table, derived via immunoSEQ multiplex PCR, lists solely in-frame clones and lacks some. That table gives V, J and clone size, and the DNA gave D and trimming. In the table there are about 95,000 clones, 67% of which are singletons. A word on this clone: The antigen is unknown.

This CDR3 has 12 amino acids. Germline CDR1 reads LNHDA; CDR2 reads SQIVND (reference sequence). Trimming removed 5 bases at V and 3 bases at J, with 4 bases between. General study findings and limits: Clonotypes that were shared across a handful of donors made up about 5.1% of naive CD4 clonotypes.

The sample taken for sequencing was memory CD8+ T cells sorted from blood. Subset meaning: CD45RO+ cells pooled with CCR7-negative TemRA cells. The TCR was taken from a man aged 25-45 years in good health. The chain has TRBV19 and TRBJ2-2; no firm D call. Here the CDR3 reads CASSPHTGELFF. CDR3 nucleotide sequence: TGTGCCAGTAGTCCCCACACCGGGGAGCTGTTTTTT.